A selection of T cell receptor beta chains follows, all from one sample in a study of shared clonotypes between healthy human individuals. The data were produced by immunoSEQ multiplex PCR, yet TCRdb's version contains in-frame clones alone and is incomplete. The sample lists 2.3 million or so clones; approximately 93% were seen once. Source material: naive CD4+ T cells from PBMCs. The receptors come from a man aged 18 to 30 in good health. Some clones in this sample may be carry-over from other donors' samples. Each CDR3 is given with its conserved first and last residue. Fields, in order: clone size, D gene, J gene, V gene, CDR3 protein, CDR3 DNA. D genes are given only for firm matches. The size field is filled for only some rows; it gives once, few, many or a size class.

>NA|NA|TRBJ1-2|TRBV18
CASSPMAAGGADYGYTF
TGTGCCAGCTCACCAATGGCCGCCGGAGGGGCGGACTATGGCTACACCTTC
>NA|NA|TRBJ2-3|TRBV5-4
CASSLLPRVADTQYF
TGTGCCAGCAGCTTGCTTCCCCGGGTGGCGGATACGCAGTATTTT
>NA|NA|TRBJ1-3|TRBV2
CASSAGLNTIYF
TGTGCCAGCAGTGCGGGTTTGAACACCATATATTTT
>NA|TRBD1|TRBJ2-7|TRBV6-6
CASRDSGGQGHYEQYF
TGTGCCAGCAGGGATTCCGGGGGACAGGGTCACTACGAGCAGTACTTC
>NA|NA|TRBJ2-7|TRBV7-9
CASSFTSSYEQYF
TGTGCCAGCTCGTTTACTAGCTCCTACGAGCAGTACTTC
>NA|NA|TRBJ2-7|TRBV28
CASSLRRTFNYEQYF
TGTGCCAGCAGTTTAAGAAGGACTTTTAACTACGAGCAGTACTTC
>NA|NA|TRBJ1-1|TRBV7-2
CASSPQRRAGGNTEAFF
TGTGCCAGCAGCCCTCAAAGAAGGGCGGGGGGGAACACTGAAGCTTTCTTT
>NA|TRBD1|TRBJ2-7|TRBV4-1
CASSPILGQGSYEQYF
TGCGCCAGCAGCCCGATACTCGGACAGGGGTCCTACGAGCAGTACTTC
>NA|TRBD2|TRBJ2-7|TRBV23-1
CASSQRGTSGGGEQYF
TGCGCCAGCAGTCAACGCGGGACTAGCGGTGGAGGTGAGCAGTACTTC
>NA|NA|TRBJ2-7|TRBV5-1
CASSLELISYEQYF
TGCGCCAGCAGCTTGGAGTTAATCTCCTACGAGCAGTACTTC
>NA|TRBD1|TRBJ2-5|TRBV7-8
CASSLVLWDSETQYF
TGTGCCAGCAGCTTAGTCCTCTGGGACAGCGAGACCCAGTACTTC
>NA|NA|TRBJ1-6|TRBV6-6
CASVTGYYNSPLHF
TGTGCCAGCGTAACAGGGTACTATAATTCACCCCTCCACTTT
>once|NA|TRBJ1-5|TRBV5-6
CASSFWGNNQPQHF
TGTGCCAGCAGCTTTTGGGGGAACAATCAGCCCCAGCATTTT
>NA|NA|TRBJ2-1|TRBV7-3
CASSLTPVSVTYNEQFF
TGTGCCAGCAGCTTAACTCCAGTGTCCGTAACCTACAATGAGCAGTTCTTC
>NA|TRBD2|TRBJ2-1|TRBV7-9
CASSGGAGRAWGNEQFF
TGTGCCAGCAGCGGCGGGGCCGGGAGGGCCTGGGGGAATGAGCAGTTCTTC
>NA|NA|TRBJ1-1|TRBV5-1
CASSLTIQGTEAFF
TGCGCCAGCAGCTTGACGATTCAGGGCACTGAAGCTTTCTTT
>NA|NA|TRBJ1-2|TRBV18
CASSRPANYGYTF
TGTGCCAGCTCACGTCCAGCTAACTATGGCTACACCTTC
>NA|NA|TRBJ2-3|TRBV5-1
CASSLSLPDTQYF
TGCGCCAGCAGCTTGTCCCTACCGGATACGCAGTATTTT
>NA|NA|TRBJ2-7|TRBV18
CASSPTVLYEQYF
TGTGCCAGCTCACCGACAGTCCTCTACGAGCAGTACTTC
>NA|TRBD1|TRBJ2-5|TRBV11-1
CASSPGRGPRETQYF
TGTGCCAGCAGCCCCGGAAGGGGGCCTCGGGAGACCCAGTACTTC
>NA|NA|TRBJ1-1|TRBV6-1
CASSERATEAFF
TGTGCCAGCAGTGAGAGGGCCACTGAAGCTTTCTTT
>NA|TRBD2|TRBJ2-7|TRBV7-3
CASSFRDSGSYEQYF
TGTGCCAGCAGCTTTCGGGATAGCGGGAGCTACGAGCAGTACTTC
>NA|TRBD2|TRBJ2-1|TRBV28
CASQTGRASGRRGAEQFF
TGTGCCAGCCAGACAGGGCGCGCTAGCGGGAGGCGGGGGGCTGAGCAGTTCTTC
>NA|NA|TRBJ2-5|TRBV9
CASSARQGETQYF
TGTGCCAGCAGCGCGCGGCAGGGCGAGACCCAGTACTTC
>NA|NA|TRBJ1-4|TRBV28
CASSLLGTNEKLFF
TGTGCCAGCAGCCTACTTGGGACTAATGAAAAACTGTTTTTT
>NA|NA|TRBJ1-2|TRBV6-5
CASRVGGGGGYTF
TGTGCCAGCAGAGTAGGTGGGGGAGGTGGCTACACCTTC
>NA|NA|TRBJ1-1|TRBV28
CASSDSAQVAFF
TGTGCCAGCAGTGACTCGGCCCAGGTCGCTTTCTTT
>NA|NA|TRBJ1-5|TRBV28
CASTSPGSISNQPQHF
TGTGCCAGCACATCCCCGGGAAGCATTAGCAATCAGCCCCAGCATTTT
>NA|TRBD1|TRBJ2-1|TRBV7-9
CASSLHRDRAKNEQFF
TGTGCCAGCAGCTTACACCGGGACAGGGCGAAAAATGAGCAGTTCTTC
>NA|TRBD2|TRBJ2-7|TRBV30
CAWRPAGVAYEQYF
TGTGCCTGGAGACCAGCGGGAGTAGCCTACGAGCAGTACTTC
>NA|TRBD1|TRBJ2-7|TRBV2
CASSQQGVDYEQYF
TGTGCCAGCAGTCAACAGGGGGTAGATTACGAGCAGTACTTC
>NA|NA|TRBJ1-4|TRBV13
CASSLGTETNEKLFF
TGTGCCAGCAGCTTAGGGACCGAAACTAATGAAAAACTGTTTTTT
>NA|TRBD2|TRBJ2-1|TRBV5-1
CASSFGLAGAYNEQFF
TGCGCCAGCAGCTTCGGACTAGCGGGGGCTTACAATGAGCAGTTCTTC
>NA|NA|TRBJ1-1|TRBV18
CASSPGGGGFTEAFF
TGTGCCAGCTCACCCGGGGGCGGTGGGTTCACTGAAGCTTTCTTT
>NA|NA|TRBJ2-7|TRBV20-1
CSARDFYEQYF
TGCAGTGCTAGAGATTTCTACGAGCAGTACTTC
>NA|TRBD2|TRBJ2-1|TRBV25-1
CASRATSGSSYNEQFF
TGTGCCAGCAGAGCAACTAGCGGGAGCTCCTACAATGAGCAGTTCTTC
>NA|NA|TRBJ1-3|TRBV5-1
CASSSGGSGNTIYF
TGCGCCAGCAGCTCCGGGGGGTCTGGAAACACCATATATTTT
>NA|NA|TRBJ1-1|TRBV27
CASSALGGRNTEAFF
TGTGCCAGCAGTGCCCTGGGGGGTAGGAACACTGAAGCTTTCTTT
>NA|NA|TRBJ1-1|TRBV7-9
CASSTLRRSEAFF
TGTGCCAGCAGCACCCTCCGTCGAAGTGAAGCTTTCTTT
>NA|TRBD1|TRBJ2-1|TRBV6-1
CASSEVGQGRDEQFF
TGTGCCAGCAGTGAAGTCGGACAGGGGCGCGATGAGCAGTTCTTC
>NA|NA|TRBJ1-1|TRBV11-2
CASSSGAATEAFF
TGTGCCAGCAGCTCGGGGGCGGCCACTGAAGCTTTCTTT
>NA|NA|TRBJ1-2|TRBV28
CASFANYGYTF
TGTGCCAGCTTTGCTAACTATGGCTACACCTTC
>NA|NA|TRBJ2-5|TRBV5-1
CASSLNSETQYF
TGCGCCAGCAGCTTGAATTCCGAGACCCAGTACTTC
>NA|TRBD1|TRBJ1-4|TRBV28
CASSLAGGAFNEKLFF
TGTGCCAGCAGTTTAGCAGGGGGCGCTTTTAATGAAAAACTGTTTTTT
>NA|NA|TRBJ2-1|TRBV20-1
CSASGQFF
TGCAGTGCTAGCGGGCAGTTCTTC
>NA|NA|TRBJ2-3|TRBV6-6
CASSYSRRGGADTQYF
TGTGCCAGCAGTTACTCGAGGAGGGGGGGGGCAGATACGCAGTATTTT
>NA|NA|TRBJ2-7|TRBV18
CASSRDQSSYEQYF
TGTGCCAGCTCCCGGGACCAAAGCTCCTACGAGCAGTACTTC
>NA|NA|TRBJ2-4|TRBV28
CASSIAGTKKNIQYF
TGTGCCAGCAGTATAGCTGGGACGAAAAAAAACATTCAGTACTTC
>NA|NA|TRBJ1-5|TRBV15
CATSRGSTVRVGQPQHF
TGTGCCACCAGCAGAGGGAGTACGGTCAGGGTGGGTCAGCCCCAGCATTTT
>NA|TRBD1|TRBJ2-3|TRBV25-1
CASSGPTGKDTQYF
TGTGCCAGCAGTGGGCCGACAGGGAAGGATACGCAGTATTTT
>NA|TRBD2|TRBJ2-3|TRBV9
CASSVRGTSSADTQYF
TGTGCCAGCAGCGTACGAGGGACTAGCAGCGCAGATACGCAGTATTTT
>NA|TRBD1|TRBJ2-1|TRBV19
CASSSVRTGYSYNEQFF
TGTGCCAGTAGTTCCGTCCGGACAGGATACTCCTACAATGAGCAGTTCTTC